One sample yielded the 14 T cell receptor beta chains listed below, sequenced in a study of CD8 T cells in Susac syndrome. RNA was extracted with the RNeasy kit, and a quantity of roughly 0.5 to 1 ug was reverse transcribed using random hexamers. TCRdb recomputed calls from the immunoSEQ multiplex PCR reads with MiXCR, one row per CDR3 protein. The table lists 150,000 or so distinct CDR3 sequences, about 96% of them singletons. Material: CD4+ T cells from PBMCs. Receptors originate from a human donor with Susac syndrome.

The V call is TRBV29-1, the J call TRBJ2-1, with D tentatively TRBD2 (5 bases). From germline, CDR1 is SQVTM and CDR2 ANQGSEA. Trimming removed 4 bases from V and 0 bases from J, with 13 bases in between. The CDR3 runs to 15 residues. The CDR3 bases are TGCAGCGTTGTATTCGCGGGCCCCTCCTACAATGAGCAGTTCTTC. Its translation: CSVVFAGPSYNEQFF.

This clonotype turned up a few times. The rearrangement uses TRBV12-3 or TRBV12-4 and TRBJ2-3; D not certain. Trimming cost V 5 bases and J 0 bases, with 6 bases left between them. This CDR3 region has 13 residues. The CDR3 nucleotides are TGTGCCAGCAGTCTGGACAGCACAGATACGCAGTATTTT. Translated: CASSLDSTDTQYF.

V gene TRBV6-2 or TRBV6-3 combines with J gene TRBJ2-1; D gene ambiguous. The length of the CDR3 is 14 residues. Trimming pared 6 bases from V and 8 bases from J, leaving 17 bases between. Per germline, CDR1 MNHEY and CDR2 SVGEGT. CDR3 protein: CASSPYKVEYEQFF. The CDR3 DNA follows: TGTGCCAGCAGCCCCTACAAGGTTGAGTATGAGCAGTTCTTC.

The chain combines TRBV4-1 with TRBJ1-2; D perhaps matches TRBD1 (5 bases). CDR3 size: 14 residues. Trimming shortened V by 1 base and J by 3 bases, and 9 bases separated the two germline ends. CDR1 is MGHRA, CDR2 YSYEKL, per germline. The CDR3 region is CASSQGGDYYGYTF. CDR3 DNA sequence: TGCGCCAGCAGCCAAGGGGGCGATTACTATGGCTACACCTTC.

The chain employs TRBV4-3 and TRBJ2-1; the D gene is possibly TRBD1 (5 bases). In germline, CDR1 is LGHNA, CDR2 YSLEER. CDR3 length: 16 amino acids. V was shortened by 0 bases and J by 8 bases, with 17 bases between the two germline ends. In nucleotides, the CDR3 is TGCGCCAGCAGCCAAGATCCAGGGCGCAGATCGGATGAGCAGTTCTTC. Residues: CASSQDPGRRSDEQFF.

This chain connects TRBV18 to TRBJ1-3, with D tentatively TRBD1 (5 bases). This CDR3 region has 16 residues. Germline V gene lookup returns CDR1 KGHSH and CDR2 LQKENI. Between the trimmed V and J ends, which lost 6 bases and 0 bases, there was a span of 15 bases. The DNA for the CDR3 is TGTGCCAGCTCTCGGGGGTCGAAATACTCTGGAAACACCATATATTTT. Translation: CASSRGSKYSGNTIYF. Full variable domain (missing parts from reference TRBV18 and TRBJ1-3): NAGVMQNPRHLVRRRGQEARLRCSPMKGHSHVYWYRQLPEEGLKFMVYLQKENIIDESGMPKERFSAEFPKEGPSILRIQQVVRGDSAAYFCASSRGSKYSGNTIYFGEGSWLTVV.

The rearrangement links TRBV20-1 to TRBJ1-1, with D possibly TRBD1 on 6 matching bases. The length of the CDR3 is 13 residues. CDR1 DFQATT and CDR2 SNEGSKA come from the germline V gene (reference sequence). Trimming left V 3 bases short and J 7 bases short, with 15 bases between. In DNA form, the CDR3 reads TGCAGTGCTAGCGCCCAGGGGCAAGGTGAAGCTTTCTTT. Protein sequence: CSASAQGQGEAFF.

CDR3 bases: TGCAGTGCTAGAGATCGCAGGGTGGGCAATCAGCCCCAGCATTTT. This gives the protein CSARDRRVGNQPQHF. The genes are TRBV20-1 and TRBJ1-5, with TRBD1 as a possible D gene (5 bases). The CDR3 is 15 amino acids. The V gene lost 0 bases and the J gene lost 2 bases, with 11 bases spanning the gap. CDR1 is DFQATT and CDR2 is SNEGSKA in the germline V gene (reference sequence).

CDR3 amino acids: CASSLAGEAYNEQFF. The CDR3 nucleotides read TGTGCCAGCAGTTTAGCGGGGGAGGCCTACAATGAGCAGTTCTTC. The chain employs TRBV12-3 or TRBV12-4 and TRBJ2-1; possible D gene TRBD2, 6 bases. Trimming removed 0 bases from V and 2 bases from J, with 8 bases in between. The CDR3 runs to 15 residues.

The rearrangement links TRBV10-3 to TRBJ1-1; D is unclear. Trimming took off 0 bases at V and 4 bases at J, with 18 bases between the two ends. CDR1 is ENHRY, CDR2 SYGVKD, per germline. The CDR3 contains 17 residues. Written as DNA, the CDR3 is TGTGCCATCAGTGAGTCGAATGCGGGAAATAGTGGCACTGAAGCTTTCTTT. Its protein is CAISESNAGNSGTEAFF.

The chain carries TRBV5-6 and TRBJ2-3; TRBD2 is a possible D gene (6 bases). V was clipped by 2 bases and J by 2 bases, with 12 bases between them. Per germline, CDR1 SGHDT and CDR2 YYEEEE. This CDR3 region has 15 residues. The CDR3 region has the DNA TGTGCCAGCAGCTTCATTGGGAGGAACACAGATACGCAGTATTTT. Translated, it gives CASSFIGRNTDTQYF.

This chain links TRBV29-1 with TRBJ2-5; D is unclear. Trimming left V 5 bases short and J 2 bases short, with 18 bases between. The CDR3 totals 15 residues. Germline lookup yields CDR1 SQVTM and CDR2 ANQGSEA. The CDR3 region is CSVRLSPGSQETQYF. In DNA form, the CDR3 reads TGCAGCGTTCGACTCTCCCCCGGGTCACAAGAGACCCAGTACTTC.

The chain recombines TRBV3-1 with TRBJ1-3; D not certain. The V gene's germline CDR1 is LGHDT and CDR2 YNNKEL (reference sequence). The ends were cut back, 2 bases at V and 2 bases at J, with 10 bases in the middle. CDR3 length equals 15 residues. This CDR3 reads CASSQSPGTGNTIYF. The CDR3 DNA reads TGTGCCAGCAGCCAATCCCCAGGAACTGGAAACACCATATATTTT.

CDR3 sequence reads: CAIRGLAGVHNEQFF. The CDR3 DNA reads TGTGCCATCAGAGGACTAGCGGGGGTGCACAATGAGCAGTTCTTC. The chain couples TRBV10-3 to TRBJ2-1; 13 bases are a match to TRBD2. Germline values: CDR1 ENHRY, CDR2 SYGVKD. J lost 5 bases, V lost 6 bases, and 4 bases had no gene match. The CDR3 loop spans 15 amino acids.